Listed here are 13 T cell receptor beta chains from one sample, sequenced in a study of blood T cell repertoires in COVID-19. The protocol was immunoSEQ multiplex PCR, while the TCRdb copy is restricted to in-frame clones and leaves out a portion. The data hold approximately 190,000 clones, with more than 75% observed a single time. The sequencing input was peripheral blood. These receptors all stem from a woman aged 60-75 years with COVID-19, enrolled during active disease.

The chain has TRBV30 and TRBJ1-2, with a tentative D call TRBD1 (6 bases). Per the germline V gene, CDR1 is GTSNPN and CDR2 is SVGIG (reference sequence). V was trimmed by 1 base and J by 2 bases, leaving 14 bases between them. CDR3 length equals 15 residues. CDR3 DNA sequence: TGTGCCTGGAGTGCTGATCAGGGGAAAAACTATGGCTACACCTTC. Its translation: CAWSADQGKNYGYTF.

This clone was found once. The chain is built from TRBV20-1 and TRBJ1-2; 7 positions agree with TRBD1. This CDR3 has 11 amino acids. The V and J ends lost 6 bases and 8 bases, in that order; junction bases with no gene match: 6. From germline, CDR1 is DFQATT and CDR2 SNEGSKA (reference sequence). Here the CDR3 DNA reads TGCAGTGCCCACAGGGGTGGAGGCTACACCTTC. This gives the protein CSAHRGGGYTF.

This chain links TRBV28 with TRBJ1-4, with unresolved D. CDR3 size: 14 residues. V was pared by 3 bases and J by 4 bases, with 9 bases between. CDR1 and CDR2 from the germline V gene are MDHEN and SYDVKM. For the CDR3, the DNA is TGTGCCAGCAGTTTTCGGGGAGTTAATGAAAAACTGTTTTTT. Translating gives CASSFRGVNEKLFF.

The chain is built from TRBV11-3 and TRBJ2-1, with 16 bases that match TRBD2. Germline loops: CDR1 SGHNT, CDR2 YENEEA. V trimming: 5 bases; J trimming: 4 bases; junction bases outside the gene matches: 14. This CDR3 is built from 20 residues. CDR3 sequence reads: CASSPRGTSGGDGTYNEQFF. CDR3 nucleotide sequence: TGTGCCAGCAGCCCCCGGGGGACTAGCGGGGGGGATGGGACTTACAATGAGCAGTTCTTC.

The J gene is TRBJ2-2, the V gene TRBV5-1; possible D gene TRBD1, 6 bases. Trimming removed 1 base from V and 3 bases from J, with 13 bases in between. CDR1 SGHRS and CDR2 YFSETQ come from the germline V gene. The CDR3 is made up of 16 amino acids. CDR3 sequence: CASSLPRQGHTGELFF. The CDR3 DNA is TGCGCCAGCAGCTTGCCGAGGCAGGGGCACACCGGGGAGCTGTTTTTT.

The rearrangement joins TRBV14 to TRBJ2-6; D call uncertain. Trimming cost V 4 bases and J 2 bases, with 3 bases left between them. The CDR3 contains 13 residues. The germline gives CDR1 SGHDN, CDR2 FVKESK. This CDR3 is CASSPTGANVLTF. The CDR3 bases are TGTGCCAGCAGCCCAACTGGGGCCAACGTCCTGACTTTC.

Of note for this clone: Other nucleotide sequences in the sample specify the same CDR3. The chain links TRBV4-2 to TRBJ1-4; 8 nucleotides match TRBD1. Germline V gene lookup returns CDR1 LGHNA and CDR2 YNFKEQ. V was clipped by 4 bases and J by 6 bases; unmatched bases: 1. The length of the CDR3 is 13 residues. CDR3 sequence (DNA): TGTGCCAGCAGCCCGGACAGGGATGAAAAACTGTTTTTT. Protein product: CASSPDRDEKLFF.

This clone was recorded a few times. This chain uses TRBV6-5 with TRBJ1-4, with a possible D match to TRBD1 (5 bases). The germline gives CDR1 MNHEY, CDR2 SVGAGI. The CDR3 runs to 16 residues. Trimming cost V 4 bases and J 0 bases, with 12 bases left between them. CDR3 protein: CASSSSPGSTNEKLFF. CDR3 nucleotide sequence: TGTGCCAGCAGTTCTTCCCCAGGGTCAACTAATGAAAAACTGTTTTTT.

This clone was observed a handful of times. The rearrangement uses TRBV27 and TRBJ2-1; the D is unclear. CDR1 and CDR2 (germline): MNHEY, SMNVEV (reference sequence). CDR3 length equals 16 residues. The ends were cut back, 6 bases at V and 0 bases at J, with 15 bases in the middle. Here the CDR3 DNA reads TGTGCCAGCAGCCGAAGCGTGGATAGCTCCTACAATGAGCAGTTCTTC. It codes for CASSRSVDSSYNEQFF.

V usage is TRBV11-2 and J usage is TRBJ2-2; a possible D gene is TRBD2 (6 bases). Trimming cost V 1 base and J 5 bases, with 14 bases left between them. CDR3 length: 16 amino acids. The germline CDR1 and CDR2 sequences are SGHAT and FQNNGV. This CDR3 is CASSLGGVGGTGELFF. CDR3 sequence (DNA): TGTGCCAGCAGCTTAGGAGGCGTGGGGGGAACCGGGGAGCTGTTTTTT.

This clone has only a few counts. The chain employs TRBV19 and TRBJ1-4; no clear D gene. The CDR3 is made up of 13 amino acids. Between the trimmed V and J ends, which lost 3 bases and 7 bases, there was a span of 9 bases. CDR1 is LNHDA, CDR2 SQIVND, per germline (reference sequence). CDR3 in amino acids: CASSIVTVEKLFF. CDR3 nucleotide sequence: TGTGCCAGTAGTATCGTTACAGTTGAAAAACTGTTTTTT.

The rearrangement uses TRBV7-9 and TRBJ2-7; D might be TRBD1 (9 bases). This CDR3 contains 19 residues. V was shortened by 4 bases and J by 2 bases, with 27 bases between the two germline ends. Germline V CDR1 and CDR2: SEHNR, FQNEAQ (reference sequence). CDR3 protein: CASSSPGQGWREAPYEQYF. CDR3 sequence (DNA): TGTGCCAGCAGCTCGCCGGGACAGGGATGGCGGGAGGCCCCCTACGAGCAGTACTTC.

The chain recombines TRBV5-1 with TRBJ2-1, with D possibly TRBD2 on 6 matching bases. The CDR3 runs to 15 residues. Germline loops: CDR1 SGHRS, CDR2 YFSETQ. V was clipped by 0 bases and J by 4 bases, with 11 bases between them. CDR3 sequence: CASSLGTKDYNEQFF. The CDR3 nucleotides are TGCGCCAGCAGCTTGGGGACTAAAGATTACAATGAGCAGTTCTTC.